The 7 T cell receptor beta chains in this list originate from one sample, sequenced in a study of beta chain features in type 1 diabetes. TCRB transcripts that were expressed got sequenced, as all of the isolated RNA had been reverse transcribed. Data came from immunoSEQ multiplex PCR; TCRdb stores just in-frame clones and leaves some out. The table shows about 59,000 clones, with about 55% occurring only once. Sequenced input: Tregs from blood. These receptors originate from a young woman in good health.

The rearrangement uses TRBV7-9 and TRBJ2-3; TRBD2 matches 10 bases. CDR3 length: 16 amino acids. Germline V gene sequence: CDR1 SEHNR, CDR2 FQNEAQ (reference sequence). Trimming took 11 bases from V and 1 from J; bases not matched to a gene: 12. The CDR3 DNA sequence: TGTGCCTGCCCAAAATCAGGACTAGCGGGCACAGATACGCAGTATTTT. This codes for CACPKSGLAGTDTQYF.

The rearrangement links TRBV4-2 to TRBJ2-1, with D maybe TRBD2 (6 bases). From germline, CDR1 is LGHNA and CDR2 YNFKEQ. Between the trimmed V and J ends, which lost 4 bases and 3 bases, there was a span of 19 bases. The CDR3 sequence is 17 residues long. The CDR3 DNA reads as TGTGCCAGCAGCCCCCACGGGGGTAGCGGCGACTACAATGAGCAGTTCTTC. This gives the protein CASSPHGGSGDYNEQFF.

The chain recombines TRBV7-9 with TRBJ2-7; D may be TRBD1 (6 bases). Trimming took 5 bases from V and 2 from J, leaving 10 bases between them. CDR1 is SEHNR, CDR2 FQNEAQ, per germline (reference sequence). This CDR3 has 13 amino acids. The CDR3 loop reads CASSDDRTYEQYF. The CDR3 DNA reads as TGTGCCAGCAGCGATGACAGGACCTACGAGCAGTACTTC. Filled out from reference TRBV7-9 and TRBJ2-7, the complete variable domain reads DTGVSQNPRHKITKRGQNVTFRCDPISEHNRLYWYRQTLGQGPEFLTYFQNEAQLEKSRLLSDRFSAERPKGSFSTLEIQRTEQGDSAMYLCASSDDRTYEQYFGPGTRLTVT.

The rearrangement joins TRBV19 to TRBJ2-5, with TRBD2 identical over 8 bases. Germline-derived CDR1 and CDR2 are LNHDA and SQIVND (reference sequence). The CDR3 spans 18 residues. With V trimmed by 2 bases and J by 4 bases, 15 bases remained unmatched. CDR3 sequence: CASSIRKRAGGVRETQYF. As DNA, the CDR3 is TGTGCCAGTAGTATAAGGAAACGGGCGGGAGGAGTACGAGAGACCCAGTACTTC.

This chain joins TRBV5-1 and TRBJ1-2; 9 bases fit TRBD1. CDR3 length equals 14 residues. Germline-derived CDR1 and CDR2 are SGHRS and YFSETQ. With V trimmed by 4 bases and J by 3 bases, 4 bases remained unmatched. CDR3 protein: CASSTGGVYYGYTF. Here the CDR3 DNA reads TGCGCCAGCAGCACAGGGGGCGTCTACTATGGCTACACCTTC.

V is TRBV7-6 and J is TRBJ2-1, with 8 bases matching TRBD2. CDR3 length: 17 residues. The V gene end was trimmed by 2 bases and the J gene end by 0 bases; junction bases not matched to a gene: 6. Germline CDR1 reads SGHVS; CDR2 reads FNYEAQ. This CDR3 reads CASSLRERGSSYNEQFF. CDR3 in DNA: TGTGCCAGCAGCTTACGGGAGCGGGGGAGCTCCTACAATGAGCAGTTCTTC.

This clone has more than one count but fewer than ten. The same CDR3 is also encoded by other DNA sequences in this sample. The J gene is TRBJ2-3, the V gene TRBV5-1, with D unclear. Germline CDR1 reads SGHRS; CDR2 reads YFSETQ. V shed 4 bases and J shed 2 bases, with 5 bases lying between them. This CDR3 contains 12 residues. CDR3 sequence reads: CASSLSTDTQYF. CDR3 DNA sequence: TGCGCCAGCAGCCTATCCACAGATACGCAGTATTTT.